A selection of T cell receptor beta chains follows, all from one sample in a study of blood T cell repertoires in COVID-19. Only in-frame clones appear in the TCRdb table, and some are missing; sequencing was by immunoSEQ multiplex PCR. The sample lists about 250,000 clones; roughly 83% were seen once. Sequences were obtained from peripheral blood. These receptors were collected from a man older than 75 with acute or convalescent COVID-19. Each CDR3 is given without its conserved first and last residue. Each record gives: CDR3 protein, CDR3 length, V gene, J gene.

ASSLGAVNYGYT	12	TRBV7-9	TRBJ1-2
ASSGQLGEPQH	11	TRBV18	TRBJ1-5
ASGLVLGREDTEAF	14	TRBV12-5	TRBJ1-1
ASSIRQKYSGNTIY	14	TRBV19	TRBJ1-3
ASSIGQVNQPQH	12	TRBV19	TRBJ1-5
ASTQRASPQGNTEAF	15	TRBV25-1	TRBJ1-1
ASSPRAGVYNEQF	13	TRBV11-1	TRBJ2-1
AAQGGNEKLF	10	TRBV28	TRBJ1-4
ASSILDRDFTEAF	13	TRBV19	TRBJ1-1
ASSEWGTGQSYEQY	14	TRBV25-1	TRBJ2-7
ASSSPGTGGRSPLH	14	TRBV6-5	TRBJ1-6
ASSTGLHQPQH	11	TRBV2	TRBJ1-5
ASAKTRTGGTSYEQY	15	TRBV4-1	TRBJ2-7
ASSYTLSGGETQY	13	TRBV3-1/TRBV3-2	TRBJ2-5
ASNRVLSYEQY	11	TRBV2	TRBJ2-7
ASSFTSGNYGYT	12	TRBV28	TRBJ1-2
ASSLVGSDTEAF	12	TRBV7-8	TRBJ1-1
SVEGQASSGRYLNEQF	16	TRBV29-1	TRBJ2-1
ASSPQGAVLAELF	13	TRBV18	TRBJ2-2
ASSSPRGVTGELF	13	TRBV7-9	TRBJ2-2
ASSLWQKIEAF	11	TRBV5-1	TRBJ1-1
ASRGAADTQY	10	TRBV2	TRBJ2-3
ASSQEARETDTQY	13	TRBV4-1	TRBJ2-3
ASSLVGTGAQETQY	14	TRBV5-1	TRBJ2-5
ATSDSRLAGGVDSSTDTQY	19	TRBV24-1	TRBJ2-3
SASSGLLIYEQY	12	TRBV20-1	TRBJ2-7
ASSPSPGTGGYNEQY	15	TRBV5-1	TRBJ2-7
ASSSRQGWGEQY	12	TRBV7-2	TRBJ2-7
ASSSGRQVLNYGYT	14	TRBV9	TRBJ1-2
ASSLATGGGNYGYT	14	TRBV5-1	TRBJ1-2
ASSLMTGGYNEQF	13	TRBV7-9	TRBJ2-1